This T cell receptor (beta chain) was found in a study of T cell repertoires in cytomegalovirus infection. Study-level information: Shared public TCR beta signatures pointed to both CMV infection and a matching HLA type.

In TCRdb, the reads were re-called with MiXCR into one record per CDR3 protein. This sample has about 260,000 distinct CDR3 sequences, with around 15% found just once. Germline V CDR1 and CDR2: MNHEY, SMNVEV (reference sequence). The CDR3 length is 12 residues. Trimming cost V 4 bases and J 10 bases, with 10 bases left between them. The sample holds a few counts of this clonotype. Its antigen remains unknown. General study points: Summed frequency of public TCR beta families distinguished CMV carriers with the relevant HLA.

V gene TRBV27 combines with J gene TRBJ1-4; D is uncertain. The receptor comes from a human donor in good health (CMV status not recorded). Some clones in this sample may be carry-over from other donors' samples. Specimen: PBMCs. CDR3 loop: CASSSGMGKLFF. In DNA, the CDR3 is TGTGCCAGCAGTTCCGGCATGGGAAAACTGTTTTTT.